The present T cell receptor (beta chain) was sequenced within a study of T cells in Graves' hyperthyroidism and ophthalmopathy. The wider study: Prior to any treatment, at the point of initial diagnosis, peripheral blood was collected.

The CDR3 covers 14 residues. Trimming took 6 bases from V and 5 from J; bases not matched to a gene: 9. CDR1 MDHEN and CDR2 SYDVKM come from the germline V gene. Template material for amplifying TCR beta CDR3 regions consisted of RNA transcripts. HTBI primers were used for first-round RT-PCR of the TCR CDR3. MiXCR, run by TCRdb on the multiplex PCR reads, gives a single entry per CDR3 protein. This table has 400,000 to 500,000 distinct CDR3 sequences, roughly an eighth appearing once. The sample holds many counts of this clonotype. No antigen is known for it. Graves' hyperthyroidism showing no ophthalmopathy progression within 18 months was considered stable. Each diagnosis was grounded in clinical symptoms, serum thyroxine and TRAb, thyroid ultrasound, and orbital computed tomography. Study-wide findings and caveats: Researchers found most expanded thyroid clonotypes above 0.001 in blood as well.

Material: blood. The J gene is TRBJ2-7, the V gene TRBV28, with 8 bases that match TRBD1. The sequence came from a woman between 18 and 30 years old with Graves' hyperthyroidism. The CDR3: CASRRTGRSHEQYF. In nucleotides, the CDR3 is TGTGCCAGCAGGCGGACAGGGCGAAGCCACGAGCAGTACTTC.